These T cell receptor beta chains were read from a single sample in a study of blood T cell repertoires in COVID-19. The protocol was immunoSEQ multiplex PCR, while the TCRdb copy is restricted to in-frame clones and leaves out a portion. The profile shows 46,000 or so clones, over 85% of them singletons. Sequencing was carried out using peripheral blood. Receptors were obtained from a man aged 65-85 years with active COVID-19. Each CDR3 is given with its conserved first and last residue. Fields, in order: D gene, CDR3 length, J gene, clone size, V gene, CDR3 DNA, CDR3 protein. The D gene is left open where the match is weak. Expanded clones are given a class, and other clones once, few, many or no size at all.

- | 13 | TRBJ1-2 | few | TRBV12-3/TRBV12-4 | TGTGCCAGCAGTTTGGGGCAGGGATTTGGCTACACCTTC | CASSLGQGFGYTF
- | 14 | TRBJ2-5 | - | TRBV24-1 | TGTGCCACCAGTGATTTGGACAGGATAGAGACCCAGTACTTC | CATSDLDRIETQYF
- | 18 | TRBJ2-7 | - | TRBV28 | TGTGCCAGCAATTCCGGTCGGATAGGCTTCAGGTCGTCCTACGAGCAGTACTTC | CASNSGRIGFRSSYEQYF
- | 16 | TRBJ2-3 | - | TRBV4-1 | TGCGCCAGCAGCCCTACGGTAGCCATCGGGGGAGATACGCAGTATTTT | CASSPTVAIGGDTQYF
TRBD2 | 18 | TRBJ2-2 | - | TRBV4-3 | TGCGCCAGCAGCCAAGTCTCTCTAGCGGGAGGTTGGACCGGGGAGCTGTTTTTT | CASSQVSLAGGWTGELFF
- | 12 | TRBJ1-2 | - | TRBV29-1 | TGCAGCACCCGATCGGGGTCGGGCGGCTACACCTTC | CSTRSGSGGYTF
TRBD1 | 13 | TRBJ1-6 | - | TRBV28 | TGTGCCAGCAAACAGGGGCATAATTCACCCCTCCACTTT | CASKQGHNSPLHF
TRBD1 | 16 | TRBJ1-3 | - | TRBV9 | TGTGCCAGCAGCGTAACCGGGACAGGGGGCGGAAACACCATATATTTT | CASSVTGTGGGNTIYF
TRBD1 | 13 | TRBJ1-2 | - | TRBV6-5 | TGTGCCAGCTCCGACAGGGGGGGCTATGGCTACACCTTC | CASSDRGGYGYTF
- | 16 | TRBJ2-7 | - | TRBV3-1/TRBV3-2 | TGTGCCAGCAGCCAAGATGCGGGAAGACCAGAGTACGAGCAGTACTTC | CASSQDAGRPEYEQYF
TRBD2 | 17 | TRBJ2-3 | few | TRBV5-6 | TGTGCCAGCAGCTTGAGGGTTGGTAGCGGGATGGCAGATACGCAGTATTTT | CASSLRVGSGMADTQYF
- | 13 | TRBJ2-2 | - | TRBV18 | TGTGCCAGCTCACCCCAGGGTACCGGGGAGCTGTTTTTT | CASSPQGTGELFF
- | 12 | TRBJ2-3 | - | TRBV9 | TGTGCCAGCAGCGTAGCTACAGATACGCAGTATTTT | CASSVATDTQYF
- | 14 | TRBJ1-6 | - | TRBV11-1 | TGTGCCAGCAGCTTTCGCGTACAGGGTTCACCCCTCCACTTT | CASSFRVQGSPLHF
- | 11 | TRBJ2-7 | - | TRBV20-1 | TGCAGTGCTACAAGGGGCTACGAGCAGTACTTC | CSATRGYEQYF
- | 13 | TRBJ1-2 | - | TRBV6-2/TRBV6-3 | TGTGCCAGCAGTTACTCGGAGAGAAATGGCTACACCTTC | CASSYSERNGYTF
- | 13 | TRBJ2-1 | - | TRBV24-1 | TGTGCCACCAGTGGGGACTCCGGCAATGAGCAGTTCTTC | CATSGDSGNEQFF
- | 13 | TRBJ1-2 | - | TRBV11-2 | TGTGCCAGCAGCTTCAGGTCCCTCTATGGCTACACCTTC | CASSFRSLYGYTF
- | 14 | TRBJ1-5 | - | TRBV6-5 | TGTGCCAGCAGTCTCGACTCAGGGAATCAGCCCCAGCATTTT | CASSLDSGNQPQHF
- | 14 | TRBJ2-2 | - | TRBV6-2/TRBV6-3 | TGTGCCAGCAGTTGGAGCCTCCCCACCGGGGAGCTGTTTTTT | CASSWSLPTGELFF
- | 15 | TRBJ1-2 | - | TRBV4-1 | TGCGCCAGCAGCCCCACGGGAGGCCTCAACTATGGCTACACCTTC | CASSPTGGLNYGYTF
- | 12 | TRBJ1-5 | - | TRBV7-9 | TGTGCCAGCAGCTCAAACAGGGAGACCCAGCATTTT | CASSSNRETQHF
TRBD1 | 16 | TRBJ1-1 | - | TRBV5-1 | TGCGCCAGCAGGAAAACGGGACAGGCCTTGAACACTGAAGCTTTCTTT | CASRKTGQALNTEAFF
- | 15 | TRBJ2-3 | - | TRBV7-2 | TGTGCCAGCAGCTTAGCGCTAGCGATGTTAGATACGCAGTATTTT | CASSLALAMLDTQYF
TRBD1 | 15 | TRBJ1-5 | - | TRBV30 | TGTGCCTGGAGTCGGGGGACAGGGCGAAATCAGCCCCAGCATTTT | CAWSRGTGRNQPQHF
TRBD2 | 13 | TRBJ2-7 | - | TRBV28 | TGTGCCATTTCGCTAGCGGGACCAAACGAGCAGTACTTC | CAISLAGPNEQYF
- | 16 | TRBJ2-3 | - | TRBV7-9 | TGTGCCAGCAGCTTAGTGATAGCCGGACTCACAGATACGCAGTATTTT | CASSLVIAGLTDTQYF
TRBD1 | 14 | TRBJ2-1 | - | TRBV7-2 | TGTGCCAGCACTACGCCAGGGGGCGGAAATGAGCAGTTCTTC | CASTTPGGGNEQFF
TRBD1 | 15 | TRBJ2-5 | - | TRBV5-1 | TGCGCCAGCAGCAGACTTGGACAGGACTCGGAGACCCAGTACTTC | CASSRLGQDSETQYF
TRBD1 | 18 | TRBJ2-6 | - | TRBV2 | TGTGCCAGCAGGGGGCCAGGGGGCAAAAGCTCTGGGGCCAACGTCCTGACTTTC | CASRGPGGKSSGANVLTF
- | 15 | TRBJ1-2 | few | TRBV7-9 | TGTGCCAGCAGCCACGACAGCGTCTCTAACTATGGCTACACCTTC | CASSHDSVSNYGYTF
TRBD2 | 17 | TRBJ2-1 | - | TRBV14 | TGTGCCAGCAGCCGATACCTTGGACTAGTTACCTACAATGAGCAGTTCTTC | CASSRYLGLVTYNEQFF
TRBD2 | 15 | TRBJ2-7 | - | TRBV6-2/TRBV6-3 | TGTGCCAACAGTGACGGGACTAGCGGTAAATACGAGCAGTACTTC | CANSDGTSGKYEQYF
TRBD1 | 13 | TRBJ1-5 | - | TRBV6-5 | TGTGCCAGCAGTCGGGACAGAAATCAGCCCCAGCATTTT | CASSRDRNQPQHF
TRBD1 | 13 | TRBJ2-7 | - | TRBV6-5 | TGTGCCAGCAGGAGGGACAGGGGGAACGAGCAGTACTTC | CASRRDRGNEQYF
- | 13 | TRBJ2-7 | - | TRBV25-1 | TGTGCCAGCAGTGAATCGATCCGCGAGGGGCAGTACTTC | CASSESIREGQYF
- | 17 | TRBJ2-1 | - | TRBV3-1/TRBV3-2 | TGTGCCAGCAGCCAAGAGGTCCCAGGGTCGGCATACAATGAGCAGTTCTTC | CASSQEVPGSAYNEQFF
TRBD1 | 13 | TRBJ1-2 | - | TRBV29-1 | TGCAGCGTTTTTTCGGGACAGGGGTTTGGCTACACCTTC | CSVFSGQGFGYTF
TRBD2 | 14 | TRBJ2-7 | few | TRBV6-5 | TGTGCCAGCAGTCCCGGCGGGGGGCCCTACGAGCAGTACTTC | CASSPGGGPYEQYF
- | 15 | TRBJ1-6 | - | TRBV2 | TGTGCCAGCAGTGGACTCGGACAGAATAATTCACCCCTCCACTTT | CASSGLGQNNSPLHF
TRBD2 | 17 | TRBJ2-1 | - | TRBV7-8 | TGTGCCAGCAGCCCCTTAGCGGGAGGGCTAGGCTACAATGAGCAGTTCTTC | CASSPLAGGLGYNEQFF
TRBD1 | 13 | TRBJ2-3 | - | TRBV5-1 | TGCGCCAGCAGCCGACAGGGAACAGATACGCAGTATTTT | CASSRQGTDTQYF
- | 12 | TRBJ2-7 | - | TRBV29-1 | TGCAGCGCACGACAGTCGGTGAGCCAGCAGTACTTC | CSARQSVSQQYF
TRBD2 | 20 | TRBJ2-3 | few | TRBV19 | TGTGCCAGTAGTATAGGATGGGGGCTACTAGCGGGTAGCAGCACAGATACGCAGTATTTT | CASSIGWGLLAGSSTDTQYF
TRBD1 | 13 | TRBJ1-2 | few | TRBV11-2 | TGTGCCACCAAACCGGGACAGGCCTATGGCTACACCTTC | CATKPGQAYGYTF
- | 15 | TRBJ1-4 | - | TRBV6-6 | TGTGCCAGCAGTCAGCGACAGTCAACTAATGAAAAACTGTTTTTT | CASSQRQSTNEKLFF
- | 16 | TRBJ1-6 | - | TRBV6-5 | TGTGCCAGCAGTTACTCGATCGTGATACGGGGTTCACCCCTCCACTTT | CASSYSIVIRGSPLHF
TRBD2 | 17 | TRBJ2-5 | - | TRBV19 | TGTGCCAGTAGTATAGATCTGGCTAGCGGGGGGCAAGAGACCCAGTACTTC | CASSIDLASGGQETQYF
- | 13 | TRBJ2-1 | once | TRBV18 | TGTGCCAGCTCACCACCGGCAAAAAACGAGCAGTTCTTC | CASSPPAKNEQFF
TRBD1 | 15 | TRBJ2-1 | - | TRBV6-5 | TGTGCCAGCAGGAGACAGGGGTCCGCCTACAATGAGCAGTTCTTC | CASRRQGSAYNEQFF
- | 15 | TRBJ2-3 | - | TRBV29-1 | TGCAGCGTTGGGCCCGCGGGGTTAAGCACAGATACGCAGTATTTT | CSVGPAGLSTDTQYF
TRBD2 | 14 | TRBJ2-3 | - | TRBV4-2 | TGTGCCAGCAGCCCCAGCGGGAGACTAGATACGCAGTATTTT | CASSPSGRLDTQYF
- | 15 | TRBJ1-5 | - | TRBV5-1 | TGCGCCAGCAGCTTCACTGTGAGGGAGAGCCAGCCCCAGCATTTT | CASSFTVRESQPQHF
TRBD2 | 15 | TRBJ2-7 | - | TRBV7-9 | TGTGCCAGCGCCCCCTCATGGGGGAGGGAATACGAGCAGTACTTC | CASAPSWGREYEQYF
- | 15 | TRBJ2-7 | - | TRBV18 | TGTGCCAGCTCACCTGAAGGCGGTTCCAGCTACGAGCAGTACTTC | CASSPEGGSSYEQYF
- | 17 | TRBJ2-7 | - | TRBV7-9 | TGTGCCAGCAGCTTAGCGCGAGGGGACTGGGTAACCTACGAGCAGTACTTC | CASSLARGDWVTYEQYF
TRBD1 | 14 | TRBJ2-7 | - | TRBV7-2 | TGTGCCAGCAGCTCGCGACAGGGGGTAGTCGAGCAGTACTTC | CASSSRQGVVEQYF
TRBD1 | 17 | TRBJ2-2 | - | TRBV5-5 | TGTGCCAGCAGCCCGGGACAGGGGCCGGGAGGAGGCGGGGAGCTGTTTTTT | CASSPGQGPGGGGELFF
TRBD1 | 14 | TRBJ2-1 | once | TRBV7-8 | TGTGCCAGCAGCTTGACAGGGGGCTACAATGAGCAGTTCTTC | CASSLTGGYNEQFF
- | 14 | TRBJ2-2 | - | TRBV9 | TGTGCCAGCAGCGTAGTAACCCGCGGCGGGGAGCTGTTTTTT | CASSVVTRGGELFF